A single sample is the source of the 3 T cell receptor beta chains below, sequenced in a study of blood T cell repertoires in COVID-19. Libraries were prepared by immunoSEQ multiplex PCR; TCRdb keeps only in-frame clonotypes and omits some of them. The data hold 100,000 to 150,000 clones, with approximately 90% observed a single time. The sample comprised peripheral blood. Receptor source: a woman aged 80 or over with acute or convalescent COVID-19.

The rearrangement links TRBV2 to TRBJ2-5, with TRBD1 matching 11 bases. CDR3 length: 15 amino acids. V shed 4 bases, J shed 4 bases, and the junction held 5 bases outside the gene matches. CDR1 SNHLY and CDR2 FYNNEI come from the germline V gene. CDR3 bases: TGTGCCAGCAGTGCCCGGACAGGGGGCGGAGAGACCCAGTACTTC. Its protein product is CASSARTGGGETQYF.

The V and J genes are TRBV6-2 or TRBV6-3 and TRBJ1-1, with TRBD1 matching over 9 bases. CDR3 length: 15 amino acids. V lost 6 bases and J lost 1; bases outside the gene matches: 6. Germline V CDR1 and CDR2: MNHEY, SVGEGT. CDR3 DNA: TGTGCCAGCAGCAAGACAGGGGGGAGGAACACTGAAGCTTTCTTT. Translated: CASSKTGGRNTEAFF.

The rearrangement links TRBV6-1 to TRBJ2-1; 7 bases fit TRBD2. V trimming: 2 bases; J trimming: 1 base; junction bases outside the gene matches: 14. This CDR3 region has 19 residues. CDR1 MNHNS and CDR2 SASEGT come from the germline V gene. In DNA form, the CDR3 reads TGTGCCAGCAGTGAACGCGGGGCGGGGGTTATCCCGTCCTACAATGAGCAGTTCTTC. Its protein product is CASSERGAGVIPSYNEQFF.